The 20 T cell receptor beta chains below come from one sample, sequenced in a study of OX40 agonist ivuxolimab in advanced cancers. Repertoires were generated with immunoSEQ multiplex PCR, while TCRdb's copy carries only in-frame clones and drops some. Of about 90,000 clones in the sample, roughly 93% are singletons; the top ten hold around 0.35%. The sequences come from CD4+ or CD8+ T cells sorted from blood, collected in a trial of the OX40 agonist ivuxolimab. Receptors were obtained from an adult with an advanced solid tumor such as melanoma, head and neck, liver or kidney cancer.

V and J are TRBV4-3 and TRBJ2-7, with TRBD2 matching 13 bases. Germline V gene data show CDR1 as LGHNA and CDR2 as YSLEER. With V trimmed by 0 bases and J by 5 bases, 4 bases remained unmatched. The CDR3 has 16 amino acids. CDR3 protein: CASSQELAGGNHEQYF. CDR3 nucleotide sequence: TGCGCCAGCAGCCAAGAACTAGCGGGAGGGAACCACGAGCAGTACTTC.

DNA of the CDR3: TGTGCCAGCAGCCTTCTAGGGTACGAGCAGTACTTC. This encodes CASSLLGYEQYF. The chain recombines TRBV7-6 with TRBJ2-7, with no clear D. Trimming removed 5 bases at V and 4 bases at J, with 9 bases between. Germline CDR1 is SGHVS and CDR2 is FNYEAQ. The CDR3 is made up of 12 amino acids. Variable domain in full (rest from reference TRBV7-6 and TRBJ2-7): GAGVSQSPRYKVTKRGQDVALRCDPISGHVSLYWYRQALGQGPEFLTYFNYEAQQDKSGLPNDRFSAERPEGSISTLTIQRTEQRDSAMYRCASSLLGYEQYFGPGTRLTVT.

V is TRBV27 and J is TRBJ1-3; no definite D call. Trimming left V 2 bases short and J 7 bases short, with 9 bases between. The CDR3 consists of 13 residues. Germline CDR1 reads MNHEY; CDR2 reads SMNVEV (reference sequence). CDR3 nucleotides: TGTGCCAGCAGTTTAAGGTCCGGTAACACCATATATTTT. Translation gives CASSLRSGNTIYF.

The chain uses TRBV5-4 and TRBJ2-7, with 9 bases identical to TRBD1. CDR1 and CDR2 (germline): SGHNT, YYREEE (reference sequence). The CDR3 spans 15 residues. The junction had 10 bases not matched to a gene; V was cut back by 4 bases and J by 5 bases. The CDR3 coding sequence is TGTGCCAGCAGCCAAACCGGGACAGGGACAAACGAGCAGTACTTC. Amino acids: CASSQTGTGTNEQYF. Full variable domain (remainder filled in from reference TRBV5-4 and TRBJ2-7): ETGVTQSPTHLIKTRGQQVTLRCSSQSGHNTVSWYQQALGQGPQFIFQYYREEENGRGNFPPRFSGLQFPNYSSELNVNALELDDSALYLCASSQTGTGTNEQYFGPGTRLTVT.

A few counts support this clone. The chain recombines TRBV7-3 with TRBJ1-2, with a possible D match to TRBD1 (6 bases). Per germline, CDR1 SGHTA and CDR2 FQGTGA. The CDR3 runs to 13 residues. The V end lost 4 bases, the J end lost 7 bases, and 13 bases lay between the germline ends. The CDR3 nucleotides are TGTGCCAGCAGCTCCTTCAGGGGTTCTGGCTACACCTTC. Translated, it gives CASSSFRGSGYTF.

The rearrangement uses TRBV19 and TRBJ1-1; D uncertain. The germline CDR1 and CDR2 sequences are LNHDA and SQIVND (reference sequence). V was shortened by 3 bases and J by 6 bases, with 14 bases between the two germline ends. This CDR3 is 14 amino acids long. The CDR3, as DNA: TGTGCCAGTAGTATGGCCAGGTCCGGGGCTGAAGCTTTCTTT. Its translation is CASSMARSGAEAFF. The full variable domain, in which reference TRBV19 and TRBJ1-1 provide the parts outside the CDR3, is DGGITQSPKYLFRKEGQNVTLSCEQNLNHDAMYWYRQDPGQGLRLIYYSQIVNDFQKGDIAEGYSVSREKKESFPLTVTSAQKNPTAFYLCASSMARSGAEAFFGQGTRLTVV.

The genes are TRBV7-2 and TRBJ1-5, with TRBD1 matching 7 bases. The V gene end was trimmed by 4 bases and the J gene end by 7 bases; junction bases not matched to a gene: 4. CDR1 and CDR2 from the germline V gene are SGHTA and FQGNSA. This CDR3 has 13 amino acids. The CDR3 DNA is TGTGCCAGCAGCTCCGACAGGGACCAGCCCCAGCATTTT. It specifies CASSSDRDQPQHF.

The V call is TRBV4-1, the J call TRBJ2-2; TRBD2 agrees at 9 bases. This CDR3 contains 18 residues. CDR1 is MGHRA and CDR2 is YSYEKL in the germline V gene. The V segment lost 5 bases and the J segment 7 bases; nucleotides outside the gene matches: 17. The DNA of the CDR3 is TGCGCCAGCAGCTCCTTTCCAGGCGGGAGGGCCTCGGGCGGGGAGCTGTTTTTT. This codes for CASSSFPGGRASGGELFF.

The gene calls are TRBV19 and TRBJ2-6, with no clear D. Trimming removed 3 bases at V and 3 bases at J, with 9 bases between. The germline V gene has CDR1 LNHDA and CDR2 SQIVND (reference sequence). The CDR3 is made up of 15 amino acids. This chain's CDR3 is CASSIEVSGANVLTF. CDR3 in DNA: TGTGCCAGTAGTATTGAGGTCAGTGGGGCCAACGTCCTGACTTTC.

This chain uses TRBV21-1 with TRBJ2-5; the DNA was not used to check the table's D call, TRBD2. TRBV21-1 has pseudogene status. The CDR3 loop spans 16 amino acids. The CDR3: CASSPRTSWYQETQYF. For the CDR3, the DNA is TGTGCCAGCAGCCCGCGGACTAGTTGGTACCAAGAGACCCAGTACTTC.

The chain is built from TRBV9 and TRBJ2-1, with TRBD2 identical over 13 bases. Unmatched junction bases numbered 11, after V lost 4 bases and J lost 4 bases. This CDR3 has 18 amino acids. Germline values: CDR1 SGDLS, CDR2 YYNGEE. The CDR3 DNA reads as TGTGCCAGCAGCCCAAAGGGGGGGGGACTAGCGGGATACAATGAGCAGTTCTTC. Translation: CASSPKGGGLAGYNEQFF.

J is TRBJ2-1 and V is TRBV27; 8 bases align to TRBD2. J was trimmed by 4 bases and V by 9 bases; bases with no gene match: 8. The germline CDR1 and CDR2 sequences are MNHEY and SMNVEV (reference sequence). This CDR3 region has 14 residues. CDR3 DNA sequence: TGTGCCAGTCGGGGGGGACTAGGGTACAATGAGCAGTTCTTC. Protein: CASRGGLGYNEQFF.

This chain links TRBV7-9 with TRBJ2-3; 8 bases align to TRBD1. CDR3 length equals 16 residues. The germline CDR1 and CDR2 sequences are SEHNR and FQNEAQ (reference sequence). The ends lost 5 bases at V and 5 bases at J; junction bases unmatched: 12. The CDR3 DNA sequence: TGTGCCAGCAGCCTGGACAGGGCTCGGGAAGGAGATACGCAGTATTTT. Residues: CASSLDRAREGDTQYF.

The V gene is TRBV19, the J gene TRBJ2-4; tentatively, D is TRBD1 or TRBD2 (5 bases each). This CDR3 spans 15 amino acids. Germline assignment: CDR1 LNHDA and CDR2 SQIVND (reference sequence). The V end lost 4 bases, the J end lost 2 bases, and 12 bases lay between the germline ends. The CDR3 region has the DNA TGTGCCAGTAGTAATGCTTGGGGGACCAAAAACATTCAGTACTTC. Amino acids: CASSNAWGTKNIQYF.

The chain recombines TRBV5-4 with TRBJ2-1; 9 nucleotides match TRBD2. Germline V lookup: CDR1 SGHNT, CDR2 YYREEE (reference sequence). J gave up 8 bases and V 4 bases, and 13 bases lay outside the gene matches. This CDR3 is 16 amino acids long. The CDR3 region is CASSPQVAGGLYEQFF. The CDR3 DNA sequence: TGTGCCAGCAGCCCTCAGGTTGCGGGAGGGCTTTATGAGCAGTTCTTC.

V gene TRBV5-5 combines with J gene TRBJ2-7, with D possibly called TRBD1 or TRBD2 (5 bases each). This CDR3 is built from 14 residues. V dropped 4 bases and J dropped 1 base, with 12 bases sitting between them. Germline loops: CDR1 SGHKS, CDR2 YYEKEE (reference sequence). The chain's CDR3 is CASSPRDASYEQYF. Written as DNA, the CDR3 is TGTGCCAGCAGCCCCCGGGACGCATCCTACGAGCAGTACTTC.

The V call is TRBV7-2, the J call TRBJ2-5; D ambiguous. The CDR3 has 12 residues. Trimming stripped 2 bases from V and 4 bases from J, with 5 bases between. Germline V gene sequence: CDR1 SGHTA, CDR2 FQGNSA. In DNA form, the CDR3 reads TGTGCCAGCAGCTTAATGGTAGAGACCCAGTACTTC. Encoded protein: CASSLMVETQYF.

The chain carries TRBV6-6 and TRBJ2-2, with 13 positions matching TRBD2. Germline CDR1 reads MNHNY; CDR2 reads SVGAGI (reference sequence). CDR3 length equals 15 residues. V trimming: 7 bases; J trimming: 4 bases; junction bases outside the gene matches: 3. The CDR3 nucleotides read TGTGCCAGCATTGGACTAGCGGGAGTCACCGGGGAGCTGTTTTTT. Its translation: CASIGLAGVTGELFF.

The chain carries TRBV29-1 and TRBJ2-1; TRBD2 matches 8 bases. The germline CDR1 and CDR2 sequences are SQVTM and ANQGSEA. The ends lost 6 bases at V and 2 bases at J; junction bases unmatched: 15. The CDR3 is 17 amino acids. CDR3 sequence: CSVAHPGGRNTYNEQFF. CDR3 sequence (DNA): TGCAGCGTAGCTCACCCGGGAGGGCGTAATACCTACAATGAGCAGTTCTTC.

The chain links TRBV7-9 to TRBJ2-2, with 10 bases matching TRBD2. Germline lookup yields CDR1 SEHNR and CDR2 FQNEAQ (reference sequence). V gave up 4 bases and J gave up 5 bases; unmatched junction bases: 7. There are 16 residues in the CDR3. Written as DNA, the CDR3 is TGTGCCAGCAGCTCAGGAGCGGGAGGGCGTACCGGGGAGCTGTTTTTT. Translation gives CASSSGAGGRTGELFF.